This entry features one T cell receptor beta chain sequence. What it binds is unknown. The source of the sample is a study of cytomegalovirus exposure and HLA in healthy donors. The PCR was carried out with 60 Vbeta primers and 13 Jbeta primers. The protocol was immunoSEQ multiplex PCR, while the TCRdb copy is restricted to in-frame clones and leaves out a portion. This sample yields 95,000 or so clones, of which roughly 79% are seen a single time; approximately 4% belongs to the top ten. Points from the study as a whole: Excluded were some V segments that proved indistinguishable, including TRBV6-2 and TRBV6-3.

CDR1 is MNHEY, CDR2 SMNVEV, per germline (reference sequence). Trimming cost V 6 bases and J 2 bases, with 10 bases left between them. This CDR3 spans 13 amino acids. The rearrangement links TRBV27 to TRBJ1-1, with no clear D. Sequenced: PBMCs. This clonotype originated in an older woman in good health and CMV-seropositive. This CDR3 is CASSPAGNTEAFF. CDR3 nucleotides: TGTGCCAGCAGCCCGGCAGGCAACACTGAAGCTTTCTTT.